The rows below give T cell receptor beta chains drawn from one sample of a study of CD8 T cells in Susac syndrome. TCRdb itself ran the immunoSEQ multiplex PCR reads through MiXCR, one entry per CDR3 protein. The sample has roughly 120,000 distinct CDR3 sequences; about 94% are singletons. The sequenced material came from CD4+ T cells from PBMCs. These receptors originate from a human donor with multiple sclerosis. CDR3s include the opening cysteine and the closing phenylalanine or tryptophan. The D gene is left open where the match is weak. Clone size, where shown, is once, few, many, or a class for clones that have expanded.

v_call: TRBV15
clone_size: NA
j_call: TRBJ2-3
d_call: NA
cdr3_aa: CATSPQLEDTQYF
cdr3_nt: TGTGCCACCAGCCCCCAGCTCGAGGATACGCAGTATTTT

v_call: TRBV10-3
clone_size: NA
j_call: TRBJ1-2
d_call: NA
cdr3_aa: CAIRVLDGYTF
cdr3_nt: TGTGCCATCAGGGTTCTCGATGGCTACACCTTC

v_call: TRBV9
clone_size: NA
j_call: TRBJ2-1
d_call: NA
cdr3_aa: CASSARQSSYNEQFF
cdr3_nt: TGTGCCAGCAGCGCCAGACAGAGCTCCTACAATGAGCAGTTCTTC

v_call: TRBV2
clone_size: NA
j_call: TRBJ1-2
d_call: NA
cdr3_aa: CASRGTGIGYGYTF
cdr3_nt: TGTGCCAGCAGGGGTACAGGGATCGGCTATGGCTACACCTTC

v_call: TRBV15
clone_size: NA
j_call: TRBJ2-7
d_call: NA
cdr3_aa: CATSRDPGTTYEQYF
cdr3_nt: TGTGCCACCAGCAGAGATCCTGGGACGACTTACGAGCAGTACTTC

v_call: TRBV3-1
clone_size: NA
j_call: TRBJ1-1
d_call: NA
cdr3_aa: CASSTPSLGAFF
cdr3_nt: TGTGCCAGCAGCACCCCGAGCCTAGGGGCTTTCTTT

v_call: TRBV3-1
clone_size: once
j_call: TRBJ1-1
d_call: NA
cdr3_aa: CASSQHPTAEAFF
cdr3_nt: TGTGCCAGCAGCCAACATCCGACAGCTGAAGCTTTCTTT

v_call: TRBV5-1
clone_size: NA
j_call: TRBJ1-1
d_call: NA
cdr3_aa: CASSPRGGGTEAFF
cdr3_nt: TGCGCCAGCAGCCCCCGGGGGGGCGGCACTGAAGCTTTCTTT

v_call: TRBV10-2
clone_size: NA
j_call: TRBJ2-7
d_call: NA
cdr3_aa: CASRPRGPPTEQYF
cdr3_nt: TGCGCCAGCAGGCCCAGGGGTCCCCCCACCGAGCAGTACTTC

v_call: TRBV30
clone_size: once
j_call: TRBJ1-4
d_call: TRBD1
cdr3_aa: CAWRRGTGEKLFF
cdr3_nt: TGTGCCTGGAGGAGGGGGACAGGTGAAAAACTGTTTTTT

v_call: TRBV12-3/TRBV12-4
clone_size: once
j_call: TRBJ1-3
d_call: NA
cdr3_aa: CASTSAGGNSENTIYF
cdr3_nt: TGTGCCAGCACCTCCGCCGGGGGCAACTCTGAAAACACCATATATTTT

v_call: TRBV4-1
clone_size: once
j_call: TRBJ1-1
d_call: TRBD1
cdr3_aa: CASSPRQGLGTEAFF
cdr3_nt: TGCGCCAGCAGCCCCCGACAGGGGCTGGGCACTGAAGCTTTCTTT

v_call: TRBV11-2
clone_size: NA
j_call: TRBJ2-3
d_call: TRBD2
cdr3_aa: CASTPGRELPDTQYF
cdr3_nt: TGTGCCAGCACCCCCGGGCGGGAGCTCCCAGATACGCAGTATTTT

v_call: TRBV19
clone_size: NA
j_call: TRBJ1-1
d_call: NA
cdr3_aa: CASSARLETEAFF
cdr3_nt: TGTGCCAGTAGTGCCAGGCTGGAGACTGAAGCTTTCTTT

v_call: TRBV18
clone_size: NA
j_call: TRBJ2-1
d_call: NA
cdr3_aa: CASSVGQYNEQFF
cdr3_nt: TGTGCCAGCTCAGTGGGTCAATACAATGAGCAGTTCTTC

v_call: TRBV30
clone_size: NA
j_call: TRBJ1-2
d_call: TRBD1
cdr3_aa: CAWPGTGRYGYTF
cdr3_nt: TGTGCCTGGCCGGGGACAGGGAGGTATGGCTACACCTTC

v_call: TRBV3-1
clone_size: NA
j_call: TRBJ1-1
d_call: NA
cdr3_aa: CASSPDPGNTEAFF
cdr3_nt: TGTGCCAGCAGCCCCGACCCGGGGAACACTGAAGCTTTCTTT

v_call: TRBV12-3/TRBV12-4
clone_size: few
j_call: TRBJ2-2
d_call: NA
cdr3_aa: CASSLSGNTGELFF
cdr3_nt: TGTGCCAGCAGTTTAAGTGGGAACACCGGGGAGCTGTTTTTT

v_call: TRBV3-1
clone_size: NA
j_call: TRBJ1-1
d_call: NA
cdr3_aa: CASSQEVQKVAFF
cdr3_nt: TGTGCCAGCAGCCAAGAGGTCCAAAAGGTAGCTTTCTTT

v_call: TRBV29-1
clone_size: once
j_call: TRBJ1-1
d_call: NA
cdr3_aa: CSVAGMGNTEAFF
cdr3_nt: TGCAGCGTTGCTGGGATGGGGAACACTGAAGCTTTCTTT

v_call: TRBV23-1
clone_size: NA
j_call: TRBJ1-5
d_call: NA
cdr3_aa: CASSQSTLTDQPQHF
cdr3_nt: TGCGCCAGCAGTCAATCGACCCTTACAGATCAGCCCCAGCATTTT

v_call: TRBV19
clone_size: NA
j_call: TRBJ1-2
d_call: NA
cdr3_aa: CASSKAGLPYGYTF
cdr3_nt: TGTGCCAGTAGTAAGGCAGGTTTACCTTATGGCTACACCTTC

v_call: TRBV30
clone_size: NA
j_call: TRBJ2-5
d_call: NA
cdr3_aa: CAWGVSTPRGTQYF
cdr3_nt: TGTGCCTGGGGGGTTTCGACTCCGCGGGGGACCCAGTACTTC

v_call: TRBV3-1
clone_size: NA
j_call: TRBJ1-2
d_call: NA
cdr3_aa: CASSQLGDYTF
cdr3_nt: TGTGCCAGCAGCCAATTGGGGGACTACACCTTC

v_call: TRBV10-1
clone_size: NA
j_call: TRBJ2-2
d_call: NA
cdr3_aa: CASKPGRRNTGELFF
cdr3_nt: TGCGCCAGCAAGCCGGGACGGAGAAACACCGGGGAGCTGTTTTTT

v_call: TRBV12-3/TRBV12-4
clone_size: NA
j_call: TRBJ1-2
d_call: TRBD1
cdr3_aa: CASRGQGEDGYTF
cdr3_nt: TGTGCCAGCAGAGGTCAGGGGGAAGATGGCTACACCTTC

v_call: TRBV6-5
clone_size: once
j_call: TRBJ1-1
d_call: NA
cdr3_aa: CASSPQGVNTEAFF
cdr3_nt: TGTGCCAGCAGTCCCCAGGGTGTGAACACTGAAGCTTTCTTT

v_call: TRBV7-3
clone_size: NA
j_call: TRBJ1-3
d_call: NA
cdr3_aa: CASSLTGAGNTIYF
cdr3_nt: TGTGCCAGCAGCTTAACAGGGGCAGGAAACACCATATATTTT

v_call: TRBV5-6
clone_size: NA
j_call: TRBJ2-7
d_call: NA
cdr3_aa: CASAGRGGSYEQYF
cdr3_nt: TGTGCCAGCGCGGGACGAGGAGGGTCCTACGAGCAGTACTTC

v_call: TRBV20-1
clone_size: NA
j_call: TRBJ2-7
d_call: TRBD2
cdr3_aa: CSARVGGSSYEQYF
cdr3_nt: TGCAGTGCTAGGGTCGGGGGGAGCTCCTACGAGCAGTACTTC

v_call: TRBV20-1
clone_size: NA
j_call: TRBJ2-1
d_call: TRBD2
cdr3_aa: CSAKRGSSYNEQFF
cdr3_nt: TGCAGTGCCAAGCGGGGCAGCAGCTACAATGAGCAGTTCTTC

v_call: TRBV29-1
clone_size: NA
j_call: TRBJ1-2
d_call: NA
cdr3_aa: CSVETVNYGYTF
cdr3_nt: TGCAGCGTTGAAACGGTTAACTATGGCTACACCTTC

v_call: TRBV3-1
clone_size: NA
j_call: TRBJ1-1
d_call: NA
cdr3_aa: CASSLHWGGEDAFF
cdr3_nt: TGTGCCAGCAGCCTCCACTGGGGTGGGGAGGATGCTTTCTTT

v_call: TRBV7-9
clone_size: NA
j_call: TRBJ1-2
d_call: NA
cdr3_aa: CASGGYTF
cdr3_nt: TGTGCCAGCGGAGGCTACACCTTC

v_call: TRBV30
clone_size: NA
j_call: TRBJ2-1
d_call: TRBD2
cdr3_aa: CAWSVIRTSGRHEQFF
cdr3_nt: TGTGCCTGGAGTGTAATCCGGACTAGCGGGAGACATGAGCAGTTCTTC

v_call: TRBV19
clone_size: NA
j_call: TRBJ2-7
d_call: TRBD1
cdr3_aa: CASSPSGTGRAYEQYF
cdr3_nt: TGTGCCAGTAGTCCTTCCGGGACAGGGAGGGCCTACGAGCAGTACTTC

v_call: TRBV12-3/TRBV12-4
clone_size: NA
j_call: TRBJ1-1
d_call: TRBD1
cdr3_aa: CASSSGRGLDTEAFF
cdr3_nt: TGTGCCAGCAGCTCAGGAAGGGGGCTTGACACTGAAGCTTTCTTT

v_call: TRBV29-1
clone_size: NA
j_call: TRBJ1-1
d_call: NA
cdr3_aa: CSVVPGNTEAFF
cdr3_nt: TGCAGCGTCGTCCCCGGGAACACTGAAGCTTTCTTT

v_call: TRBV5-1
clone_size: NA
j_call: TRBJ2-1
d_call: TRBD1
cdr3_aa: CASSLAGTGGPNEQFF
cdr3_nt: TGCGCCAGCAGCTTGGCCGGGACAGGGGGCCCCAATGAGCAGTTCTTC

v_call: TRBV11-2
clone_size: NA
j_call: TRBJ2-3
d_call: TRBD2
cdr3_aa: CASSLGGGGTDTQYF
cdr3_nt: TGTGCCAGCAGCTTAGGCGGGGGGGGCACAGATACGCAGTATTTT